This section outlines one TCR beta chain sequence together with its context. Its specificity is not known. The sample contains more than one DNA sequence encoding this CDR3. The germline V and J ends were trimmed by 6 bases and 3 bases, with 9 bases remaining between them. Germline CDR1 and CDR2: MNHNY and SVGAGI (reference sequence). CDR3 length equals 12 residues. This entry belongs to a study of shared clonotypes between healthy human individuals. Sequencing used immunoSEQ multiplex PCR; TCRdb keeps in-frame clones, though not all of them. The sample lists more than 2 million clones; around 95% were seen once. Study-wide results and caveats: When compared with the clonotypes that were shared by all four sorted-subset donors, the non-shared clonotypes turned out to have lower generation probabilities.

J is TRBJ2-7 and V is TRBV6-6; D gene ambiguous. This TCR was recovered from a man aged 18-30 years in good health. Sequenced: naive CD4+ T cells sorted from blood. Subset given: CD45RA+ positively selected. The CDR3 here is CASSSDGYEQYF. CDR3 DNA sequence: TGTGCCAGCAGCTCCGACGGCTACGAGCAGTACTTC.